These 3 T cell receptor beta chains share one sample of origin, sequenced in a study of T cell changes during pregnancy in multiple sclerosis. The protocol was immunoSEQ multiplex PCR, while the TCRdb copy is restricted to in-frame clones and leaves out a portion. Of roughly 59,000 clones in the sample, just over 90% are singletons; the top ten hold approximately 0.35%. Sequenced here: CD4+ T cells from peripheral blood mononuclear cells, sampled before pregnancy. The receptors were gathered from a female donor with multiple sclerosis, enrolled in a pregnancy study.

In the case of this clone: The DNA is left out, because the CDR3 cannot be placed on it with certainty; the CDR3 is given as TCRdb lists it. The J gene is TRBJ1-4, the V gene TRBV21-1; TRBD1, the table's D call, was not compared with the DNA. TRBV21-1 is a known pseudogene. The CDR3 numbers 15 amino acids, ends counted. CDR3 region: CASSKFAGGSEKLFF.

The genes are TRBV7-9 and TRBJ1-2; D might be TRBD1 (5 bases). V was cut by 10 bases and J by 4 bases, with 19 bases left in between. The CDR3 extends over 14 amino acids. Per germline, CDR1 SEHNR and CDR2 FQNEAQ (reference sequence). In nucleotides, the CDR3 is TGTGCCACCCCGGGGCGGGGATTAGGCTATGGCTACACCTTC. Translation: CATPGRGLGYGYTF.

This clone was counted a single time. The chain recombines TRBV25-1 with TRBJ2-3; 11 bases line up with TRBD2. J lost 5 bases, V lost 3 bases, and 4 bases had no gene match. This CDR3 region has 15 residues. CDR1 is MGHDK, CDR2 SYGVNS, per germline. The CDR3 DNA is TGTGCCAGCAGTGATGGGACTAGCGGTCGAGATACGCAGTATTTT. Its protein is CASSDGTSGRDTQYF.